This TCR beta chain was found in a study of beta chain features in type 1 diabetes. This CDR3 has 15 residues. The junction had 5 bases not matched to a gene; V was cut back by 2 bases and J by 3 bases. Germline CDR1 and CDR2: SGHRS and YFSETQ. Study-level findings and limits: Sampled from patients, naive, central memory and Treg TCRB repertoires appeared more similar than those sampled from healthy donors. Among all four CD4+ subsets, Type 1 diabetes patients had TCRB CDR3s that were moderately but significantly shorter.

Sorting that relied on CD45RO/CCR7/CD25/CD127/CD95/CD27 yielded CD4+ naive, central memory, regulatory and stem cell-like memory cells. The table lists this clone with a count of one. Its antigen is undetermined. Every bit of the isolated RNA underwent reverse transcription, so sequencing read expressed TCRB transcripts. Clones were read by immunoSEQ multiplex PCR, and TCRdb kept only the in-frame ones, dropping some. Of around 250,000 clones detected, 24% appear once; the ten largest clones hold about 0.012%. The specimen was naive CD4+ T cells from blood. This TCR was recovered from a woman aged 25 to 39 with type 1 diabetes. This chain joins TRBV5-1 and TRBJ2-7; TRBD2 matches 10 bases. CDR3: CASSFGLAGDYEQYF. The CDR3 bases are TGCGCCAGCAGCTTTGGGCTAGCGGGAGACTACGAGCAGTACTTC.